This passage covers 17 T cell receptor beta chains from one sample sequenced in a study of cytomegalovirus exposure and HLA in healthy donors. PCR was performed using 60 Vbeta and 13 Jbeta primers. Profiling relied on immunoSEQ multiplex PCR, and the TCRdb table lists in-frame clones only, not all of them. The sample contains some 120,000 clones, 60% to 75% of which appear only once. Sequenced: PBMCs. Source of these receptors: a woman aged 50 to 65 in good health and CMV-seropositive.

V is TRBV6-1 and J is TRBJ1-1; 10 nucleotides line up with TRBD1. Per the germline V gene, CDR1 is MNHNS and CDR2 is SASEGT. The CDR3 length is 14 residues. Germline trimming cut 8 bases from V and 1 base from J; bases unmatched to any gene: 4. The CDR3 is CASRDRGGNTEAFF. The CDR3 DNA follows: TGTGCCAGCCGGGACAGGGGTGGGAACACTGAAGCTTTCTTT.

The CDR3: CASSWGGVGAIYGYTF. The CDR3 DNA is TGTGCCAGCAGCTGGGGCGGGGTCGGAGCAATCTATGGCTACACCTTC. V is TRBV5-4 and J is TRBJ1-2; possible D gene TRBD1, 5 bases. Per germline, CDR1 SGHNT and CDR2 YYREEE (reference sequence). V lost 3 bases and J lost 4, with 19 bases in between. The CDR3 consists of 16 residues.

CDR3 sequence reads: CASSVGGNAYEQYF. The CDR3 DNA sequence: TGTGCCAGCAGCGTAGGAGGGAACGCCTACGAGCAGTACTTC. The chain uses TRBV9 and TRBJ2-7, with D maybe TRBD2 (5 bases). The CDR3 contains 14 residues. Germline V CDR1 and CDR2: SGDLS, YYNGEE. V was shortened by 0 bases and J by 2 bases, with 9 bases between the two germline ends.

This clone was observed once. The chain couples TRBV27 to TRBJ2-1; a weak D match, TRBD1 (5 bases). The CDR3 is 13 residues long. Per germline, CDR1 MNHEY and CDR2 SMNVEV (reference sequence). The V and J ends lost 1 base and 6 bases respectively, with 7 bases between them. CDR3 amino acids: CASSLWGGNEQFF. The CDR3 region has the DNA TGTGCCAGCAGTTTATGGGGCGGCAATGAGCAGTTCTTC.

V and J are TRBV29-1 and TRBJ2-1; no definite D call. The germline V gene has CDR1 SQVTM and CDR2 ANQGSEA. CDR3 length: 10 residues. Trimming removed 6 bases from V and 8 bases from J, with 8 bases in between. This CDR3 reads CSVRLDEQFF. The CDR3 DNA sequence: TGCAGCGTACGACTTGATGAGCAGTTCTTC.

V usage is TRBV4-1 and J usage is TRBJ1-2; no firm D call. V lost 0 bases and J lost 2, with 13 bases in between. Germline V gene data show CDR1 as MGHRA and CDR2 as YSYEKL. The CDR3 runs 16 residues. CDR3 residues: CASSQDRVFGNYGYTF. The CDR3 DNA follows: TGCGCCAGCAGCCAAGATCGGGTCTTTGGCAACTATGGCTACACCTTC.

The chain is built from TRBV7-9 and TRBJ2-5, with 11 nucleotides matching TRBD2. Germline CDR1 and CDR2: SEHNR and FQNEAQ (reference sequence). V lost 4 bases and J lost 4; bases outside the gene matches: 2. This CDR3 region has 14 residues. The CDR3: CASSSGLAAETQYF. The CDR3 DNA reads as TGTGCCAGCAGCTCGGGACTAGCGGCAGAGACCCAGTACTTC.

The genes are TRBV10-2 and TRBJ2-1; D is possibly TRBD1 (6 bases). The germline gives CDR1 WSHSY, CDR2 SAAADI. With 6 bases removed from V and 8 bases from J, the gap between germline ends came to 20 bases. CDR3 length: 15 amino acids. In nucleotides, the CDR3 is TGCGCCAGCAGGCTAGACAGGCCACCAGGGGATGAGCAGTTCTTC. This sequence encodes CASRLDRPPGDEQFF.

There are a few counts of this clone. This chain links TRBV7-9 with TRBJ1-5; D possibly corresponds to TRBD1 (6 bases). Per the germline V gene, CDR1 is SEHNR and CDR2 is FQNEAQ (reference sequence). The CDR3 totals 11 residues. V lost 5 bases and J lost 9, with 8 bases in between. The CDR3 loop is CASSKQGPQHF. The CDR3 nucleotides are TGTGCCAGCAGCAAACAGGGGCCCCAGCATTTT.

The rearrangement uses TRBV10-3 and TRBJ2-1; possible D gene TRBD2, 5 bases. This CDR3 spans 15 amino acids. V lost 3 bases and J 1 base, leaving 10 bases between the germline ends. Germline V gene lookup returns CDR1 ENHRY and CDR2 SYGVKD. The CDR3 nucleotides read TGTGCCATCAGTGAATCTGGGGAGTCCTACAATGAGCAGTTCTTC. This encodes CAISESGESYNEQFF.

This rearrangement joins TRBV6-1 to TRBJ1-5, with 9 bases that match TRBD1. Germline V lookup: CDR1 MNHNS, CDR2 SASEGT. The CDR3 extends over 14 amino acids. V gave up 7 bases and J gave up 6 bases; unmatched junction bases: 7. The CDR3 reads CASITGGVGQPQHF. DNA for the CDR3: TGTGCCAGCATCACAGGGGGCGTGGGTCAGCCCCAGCATTTT.

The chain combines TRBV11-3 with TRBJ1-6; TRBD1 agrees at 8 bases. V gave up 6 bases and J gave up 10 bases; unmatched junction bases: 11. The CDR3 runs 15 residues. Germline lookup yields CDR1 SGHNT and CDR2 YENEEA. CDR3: CASRPGTGFKSPLHF. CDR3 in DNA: TGTGCCAGCAGACCCGGGACAGGTTTCAAATCACCCCTCCACTTT.

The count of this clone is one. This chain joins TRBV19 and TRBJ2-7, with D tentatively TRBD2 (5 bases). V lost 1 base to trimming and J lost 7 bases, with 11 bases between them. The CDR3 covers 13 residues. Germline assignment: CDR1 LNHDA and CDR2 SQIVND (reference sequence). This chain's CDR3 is CASSIGRRREQYF. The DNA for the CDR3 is TGTGCCAGTAGTATAGGAAGGAGGAGGGAGCAGTACTTC.

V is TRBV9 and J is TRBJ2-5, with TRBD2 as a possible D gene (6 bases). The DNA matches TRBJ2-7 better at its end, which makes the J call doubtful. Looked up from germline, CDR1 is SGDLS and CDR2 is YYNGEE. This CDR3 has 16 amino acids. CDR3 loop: CASSVAGEVLSYEQYF. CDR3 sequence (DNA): TGTGCCAGCAGCGTAGCCGGGGAGGTTCTCTCCTACGAGCAGTACTTC.

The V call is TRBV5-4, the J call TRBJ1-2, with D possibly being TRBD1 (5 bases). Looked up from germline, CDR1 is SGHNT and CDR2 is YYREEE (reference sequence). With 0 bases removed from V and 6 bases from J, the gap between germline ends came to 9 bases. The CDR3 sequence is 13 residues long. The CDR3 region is CASSLGGLDGYTF. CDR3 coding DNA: TGTGCCAGCAGCTTGGGGGGCCTGGATGGCTACACCTTC.

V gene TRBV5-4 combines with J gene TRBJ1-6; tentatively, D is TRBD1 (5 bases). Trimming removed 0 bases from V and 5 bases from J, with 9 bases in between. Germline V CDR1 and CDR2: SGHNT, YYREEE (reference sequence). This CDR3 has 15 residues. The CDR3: CASSLGQINNSPLHF. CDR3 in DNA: TGTGCCAGCAGCTTGGGACAGATAAATAATTCACCCCTCCACTTT.

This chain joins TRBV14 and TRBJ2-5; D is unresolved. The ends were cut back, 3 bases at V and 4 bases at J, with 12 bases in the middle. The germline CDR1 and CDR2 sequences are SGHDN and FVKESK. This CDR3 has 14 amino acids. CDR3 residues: CASSQTAVGETQYF. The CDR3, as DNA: TGTGCCAGCAGCCAGACGGCGGTGGGAGAGACCCAGTACTTC.